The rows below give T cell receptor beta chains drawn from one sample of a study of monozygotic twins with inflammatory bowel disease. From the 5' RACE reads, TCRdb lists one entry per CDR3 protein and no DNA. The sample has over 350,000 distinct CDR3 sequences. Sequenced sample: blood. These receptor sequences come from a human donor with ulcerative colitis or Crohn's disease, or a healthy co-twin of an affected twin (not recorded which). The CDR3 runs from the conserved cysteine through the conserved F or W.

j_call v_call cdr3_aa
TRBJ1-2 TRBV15 CATSALQGGYGYTF
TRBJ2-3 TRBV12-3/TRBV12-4 CASSLRFGTSGGAYVSTDTQYF
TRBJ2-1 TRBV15 CATSRDGTSGRNEQFF
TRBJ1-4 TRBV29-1 CSAAGTATNEKLFF
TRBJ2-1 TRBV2 CASSDSGSAYNEQFF
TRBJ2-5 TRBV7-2 CASSFPGLAGDQETQYF
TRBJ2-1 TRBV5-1 CASSSRGHTYNEQFF
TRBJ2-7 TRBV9 CASSPGDGYEQYF
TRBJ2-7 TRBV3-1 CASSPLWGDEQYF
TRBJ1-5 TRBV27 CASSLTGLRNQPQHF
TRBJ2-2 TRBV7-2 CASSRFLGELFF
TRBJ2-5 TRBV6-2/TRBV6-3 CASSYGTSGAETQYF
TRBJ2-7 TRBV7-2 CASSLMTGDYEQYF
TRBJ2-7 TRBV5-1 CASSLDHPSMGEQYF
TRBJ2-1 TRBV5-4 CASSWSGDFDNEQFF
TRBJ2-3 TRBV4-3 CASSQGGASSSTDTQYF
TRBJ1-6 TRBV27 CASTDTIDSPLHF
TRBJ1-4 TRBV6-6 CASSYSGSYEKLFF
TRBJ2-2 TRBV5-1 CASSLPGQANTGELFF
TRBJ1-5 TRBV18 CASSPGEQPQHF
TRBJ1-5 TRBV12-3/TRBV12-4 CASSLAGTDSSAQHF
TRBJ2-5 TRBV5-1 CASSQPYRGQETQYF
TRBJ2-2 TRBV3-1 CASSQAGAGRTGELFF
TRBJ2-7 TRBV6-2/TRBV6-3 CASSRFYEQYF
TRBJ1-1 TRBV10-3 CAIGNRGGTEAFF
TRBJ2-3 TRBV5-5 CASSLYLGEDTQYF
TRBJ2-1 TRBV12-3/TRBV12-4 CASSFEGYNNEQFF
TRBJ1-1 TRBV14 CASSQGQGLGSEAFF
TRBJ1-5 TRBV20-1 CSAQPGSYSNQPQHF
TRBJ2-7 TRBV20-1 CSGEGTGYEQYF
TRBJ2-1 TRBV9 CASSVRSSAVRGNEQFF